This TCR beta chain originates from a study of ipilimumab plus nivolumab after autologous stem cell transplantation (TCRdb year 2021). In the study overall: A median of roughly five ipilimumab doses and fewer than ten nivolumab doses was received by trial patients. Primary refractory and relapsed disease were included in the DLBCL cohort, with 18-month progression-free survival of around 88% and 27%, respectively. Patients in the trial were undergoing autologous transplant and had high-risk diffuse large B cell lymphoma, mature T cell lymphoma, or multiple myeloma. Approximately 36 patients made up the trial's intent-to-treat population. The research as a whole found: Per the authors, a biologic rationale for further study of the post-transplant checkpoint inhibition approach was offered by T cell receptor repertoire, regulatory T cell phenotype and gut microbiota profiles. The authors concluded that combined checkpoint inhibition appeared tolerable when used as consolidation after transplant.

Library preparation was by the immunoSEQ multiplex PCR assay. Sourced from immuneACCESS, this table was stored by TCRdb with only in-frame sequences that have V and J called. A share of the clones is absent; for the studies checked, an unresolved V gene accounts for under half, and the remainder has no known explanation. The sample table lists about 84,000 clones, over 80% of them with a count of one. Of the sample, around 2% is held by the ten largest clones. Notes on this clone: It has no known antigen specificity. No base quality values were provided; no much bigger clone lies one nucleotide off.

Checkpoint therapy was initiated 14 to 28 days after autologous transplant, and ipilimumab was administered at 1 mg/kg intravenously on day 1 of selected weeks. Nivolumab was administered at 3 mg/kg intravenously on day 1 of weeks 1, 4, 7, 10, and every two weeks through week 26. This was a Phase Ib clinical trial that tested ipilimumab plus nivolumab, given as combined checkpoint inhibition, for consolidation following autologous stem cell transplantation. The material sequenced was PBMCs, taken in a trial of ipilimumab plus nivolumab as post-transplant consolidation. The TCR sequence derives from a male donor with diffuse large B-cell lymphoma.

The DNA sequence follows: TGCGCCAGCAGCCAAGGCGGGAGGGGGCGCCTTGAAGGCTACACCTTC. Its protein reads: CASSQGGRGRLEGYTF. The receptor chain draws on TRBV4-3 and TRBJ1-2; a stretch of 7 junction bases matches TRBD1. V loses 1 base at its end and J loses 8 bases; junction bases beyond the gene matches: 13. The CDR3, from cysteine to phenylalanine, totals 16 residues. Just CDR3 DNA is preserved here, 48 bases in frame from base 1. CDR1 LGHNA and CDR2 YSLEER were looked up in the germline V gene.